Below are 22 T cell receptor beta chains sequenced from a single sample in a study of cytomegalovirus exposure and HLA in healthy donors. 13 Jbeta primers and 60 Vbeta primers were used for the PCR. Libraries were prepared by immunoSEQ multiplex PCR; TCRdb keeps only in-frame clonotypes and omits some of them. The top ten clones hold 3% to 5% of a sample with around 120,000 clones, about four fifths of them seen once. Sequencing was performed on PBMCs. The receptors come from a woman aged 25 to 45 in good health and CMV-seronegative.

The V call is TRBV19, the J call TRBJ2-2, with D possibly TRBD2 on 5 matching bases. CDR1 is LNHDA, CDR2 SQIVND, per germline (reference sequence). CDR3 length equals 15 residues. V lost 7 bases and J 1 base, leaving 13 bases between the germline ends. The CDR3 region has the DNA TGTGCCAGTAAATCCGGGGTTTTGAACACCGGGGAGCTGTTTTTT. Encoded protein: CASKSGVLNTGELFF. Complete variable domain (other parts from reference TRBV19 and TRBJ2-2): DGGITQSPKYLFRKEGQNVTLSCEQNLNHDAMYWYRQDPGQGLRLIYYSQIVNDFQKGDIAEGYSVSREKKESFPLTVTSAQKNPTAFYLCASKSGVLNTGELFFGEGSRLTVL.

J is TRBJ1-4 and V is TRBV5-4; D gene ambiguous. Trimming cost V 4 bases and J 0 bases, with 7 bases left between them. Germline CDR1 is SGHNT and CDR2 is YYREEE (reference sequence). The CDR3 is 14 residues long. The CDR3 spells CASSQTTTNEKLFF. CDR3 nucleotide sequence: TGTGCCAGCAGCCAGACAACAACTAATGAAAAACTGTTTTTT.

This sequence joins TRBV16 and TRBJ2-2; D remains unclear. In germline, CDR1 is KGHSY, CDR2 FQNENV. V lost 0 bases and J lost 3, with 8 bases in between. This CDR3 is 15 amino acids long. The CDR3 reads CASSQSVAYTGELFF. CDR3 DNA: TGTGCCAGCAGCCAATCGGTAGCTTACACCGGGGAGCTGTTTTTT.

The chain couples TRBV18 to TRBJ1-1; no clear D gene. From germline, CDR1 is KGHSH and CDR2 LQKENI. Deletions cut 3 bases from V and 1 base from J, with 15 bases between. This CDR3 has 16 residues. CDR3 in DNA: TGTGCCAGCTCACCCCCCCCGGGGTCAGGGAACACTGAAGCTTTCTTT. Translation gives CASSPPPGSGNTEAFF.

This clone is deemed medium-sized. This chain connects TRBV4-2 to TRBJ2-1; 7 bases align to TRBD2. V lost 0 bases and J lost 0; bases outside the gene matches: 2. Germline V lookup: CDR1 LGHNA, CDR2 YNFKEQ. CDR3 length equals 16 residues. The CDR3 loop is CASSQEVAGSYNEQFF. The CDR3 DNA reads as TGTGCCAGCAGCCAAGAGGTAGCGGGCTCCTACAATGAGCAGTTCTTC.

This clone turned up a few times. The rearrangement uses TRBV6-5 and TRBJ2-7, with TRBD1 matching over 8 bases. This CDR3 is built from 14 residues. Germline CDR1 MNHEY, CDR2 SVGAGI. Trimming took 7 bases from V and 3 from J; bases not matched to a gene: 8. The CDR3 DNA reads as TGTGCCAGCAAAGACAGGGGATCAGTCTACGAGCAGTACTTC. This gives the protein CASKDRGSVYEQYF.

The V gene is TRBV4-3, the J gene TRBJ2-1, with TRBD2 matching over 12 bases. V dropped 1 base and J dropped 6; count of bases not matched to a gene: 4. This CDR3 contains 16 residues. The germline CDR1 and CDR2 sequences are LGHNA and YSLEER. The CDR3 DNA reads TGCGCCAGCAGCCAAGGACTAGCGGGAGTAATCAATGAGCAGTTCTTC. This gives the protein CASSQGLAGVINEQFF.

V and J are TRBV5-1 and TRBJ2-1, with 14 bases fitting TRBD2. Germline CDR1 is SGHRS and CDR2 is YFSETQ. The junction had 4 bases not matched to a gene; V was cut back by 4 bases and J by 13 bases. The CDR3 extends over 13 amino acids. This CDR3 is CASSPGTSGSQFF. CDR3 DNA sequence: TGCGCCAGCAGCCCCGGGACTAGCGGGAGTCAGTTCTTC.

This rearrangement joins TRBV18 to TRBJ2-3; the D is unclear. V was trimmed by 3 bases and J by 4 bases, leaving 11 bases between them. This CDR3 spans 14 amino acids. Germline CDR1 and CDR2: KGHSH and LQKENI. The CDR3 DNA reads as TGTGCCAGCTCACCTAGTGTCCCCTCAGATACGCAGTATTTT. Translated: CASSPSVPSDTQYF.

DNA of the CDR3: TGTGCCAGCAGCCAGACAAGCAAAGCTTTCTTT. Encoded protein: CASSQTSKAFF. This rearrangement joins TRBV7-9 to TRBJ1-1; D is unresolved. The CDR3 runs 11 residues. Trimming cost V 5 bases and J 9 bases, with 10 bases left between them. CDR1 and CDR2 from the germline V gene are SEHNR and FQNEAQ (reference sequence).

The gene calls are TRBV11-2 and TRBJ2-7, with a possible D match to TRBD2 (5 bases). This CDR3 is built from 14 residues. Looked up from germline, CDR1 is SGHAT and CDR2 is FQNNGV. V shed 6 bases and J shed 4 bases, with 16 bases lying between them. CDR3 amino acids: CASSGPTSGYEQYF. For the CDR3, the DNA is TGTGCCAGCAGTGGACCTACGTCGGGGTACGAGCAGTACTTC.

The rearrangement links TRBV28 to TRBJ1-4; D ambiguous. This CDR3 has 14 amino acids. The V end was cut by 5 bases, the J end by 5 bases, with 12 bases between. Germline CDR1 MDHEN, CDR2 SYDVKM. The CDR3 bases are TGTGCCAGCAGTCTCACCGGGAAAAATGAAAAACTGTTTTTT. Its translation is CASSLTGKNEKLFF.

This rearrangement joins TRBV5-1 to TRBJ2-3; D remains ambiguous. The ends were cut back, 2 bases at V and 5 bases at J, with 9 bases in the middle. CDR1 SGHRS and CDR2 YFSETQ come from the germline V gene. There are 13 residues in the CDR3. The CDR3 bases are TGCGCCAGCAGCTTCTCGCCAGGAGATACGCAGTATTTT. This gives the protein CASSFSPGDTQYF.

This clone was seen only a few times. The DNA for the CDR3 is TGTGCCAGCAGCCCACAGGGTTTGTGGCCCCAGCATTTT. It translates to CASSPQGLWPQHF. V gene TRBV7-9 combines with J gene TRBJ1-5, with a tentative D call TRBD1 (6 bases). The CDR3 covers 13 residues. Trimming stripped 5 bases from V and 9 bases from J, with 14 bases between. CDR1 is SEHNR and CDR2 is FQNEAQ in the germline V gene (reference sequence).

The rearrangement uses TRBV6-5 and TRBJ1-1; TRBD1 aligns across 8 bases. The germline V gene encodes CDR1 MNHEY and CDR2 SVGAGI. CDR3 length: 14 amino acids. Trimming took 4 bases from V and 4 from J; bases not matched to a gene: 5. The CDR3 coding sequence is TGTGCCAGCAGTTCAGGGGGCGCGGGCACTGAAGCTTTCTTT. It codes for CASSSGGAGTEAFF.

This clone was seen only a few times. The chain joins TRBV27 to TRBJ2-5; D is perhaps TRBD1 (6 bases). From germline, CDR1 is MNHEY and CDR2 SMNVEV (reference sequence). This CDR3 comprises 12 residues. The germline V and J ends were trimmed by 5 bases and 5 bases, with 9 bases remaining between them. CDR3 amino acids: CASSHTGETQYF. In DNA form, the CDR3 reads TGTGCCAGCAGTCACACAGGGGAGACCCAGTACTTC.

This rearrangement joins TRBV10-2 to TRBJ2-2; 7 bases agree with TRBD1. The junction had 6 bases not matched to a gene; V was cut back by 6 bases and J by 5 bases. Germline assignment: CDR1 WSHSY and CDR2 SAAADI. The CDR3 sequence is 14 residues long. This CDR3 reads CASSSGQKTGELFF. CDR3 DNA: TGCGCCAGCAGCTCGGGACAGAAGACCGGGGAGCTGTTTTTT.

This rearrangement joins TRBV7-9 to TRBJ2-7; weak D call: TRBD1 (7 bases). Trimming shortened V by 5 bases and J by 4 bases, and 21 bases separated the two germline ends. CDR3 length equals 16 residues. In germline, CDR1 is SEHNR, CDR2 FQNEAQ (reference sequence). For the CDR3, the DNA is TGTGCCAGCAGCACGACAGGGACTCCACATACTTACGAGCAGTACTTC. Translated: CASSTTGTPHTYEQYF.

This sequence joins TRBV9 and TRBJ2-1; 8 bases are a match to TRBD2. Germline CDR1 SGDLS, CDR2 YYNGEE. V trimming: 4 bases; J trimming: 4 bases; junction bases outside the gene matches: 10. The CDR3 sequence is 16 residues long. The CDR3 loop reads CASSISGTSGYNEQFF. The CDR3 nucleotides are TGTGCCAGCAGCATCAGCGGGACTAGTGGGTACAATGAGCAGTTCTTC.

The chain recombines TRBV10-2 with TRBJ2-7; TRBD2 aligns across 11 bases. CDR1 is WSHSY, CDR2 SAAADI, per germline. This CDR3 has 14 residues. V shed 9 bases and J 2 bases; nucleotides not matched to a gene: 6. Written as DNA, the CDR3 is TGCGCCAGTAAAGGACTAGCGGGTCCCTACGAGCAGTACTTC. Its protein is CASKGLAGPYEQYF.

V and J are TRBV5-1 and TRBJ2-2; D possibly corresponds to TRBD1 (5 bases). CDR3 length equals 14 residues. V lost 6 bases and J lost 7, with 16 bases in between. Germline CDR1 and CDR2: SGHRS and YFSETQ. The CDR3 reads CASIRPQVNGELFF. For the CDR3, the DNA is TGCGCCAGCATTCGGCCACAGGTTAACGGGGAGCTGTTTTTT.

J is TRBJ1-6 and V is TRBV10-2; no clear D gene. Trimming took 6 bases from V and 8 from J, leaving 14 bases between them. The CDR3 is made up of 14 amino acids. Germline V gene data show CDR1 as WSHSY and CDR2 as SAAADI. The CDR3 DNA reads TGCGCCAGCAGATTGCCTGGGGAGCATTCACCCCTCCACTTT. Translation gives CASRLPGEHSPLHF.